Listed here is a single TCR beta chain. Antigen specificity is unknown. The data belong to a study of graft-versus-host responses after intestinal transplantation. Produced via immunoSEQ multiplex PCR; TCRdb's table is partial and in-frame only. Among tens of thousands of clones, approximately 88% were seen once, and the ten largest hold 2.5%. Trimming pared 5 bases from V and 11 bases from J, leaving 13 bases between. CDR1 and CDR2 from the germline V gene are MDHEN and SYDVKM. This CDR3 is built from 13 residues. Specimen: unstimulated CD8+ T cells sorted from spleen or lymph node cells, collected before intestinal transplant. The clonotype originates from a human donor who received an intestinal transplant. The chain links TRBV28 to TRBJ1-6; D possibly corresponds to TRBD1 (6 bases). This CDR3 is CASSPTGDTPLHF. Written as DNA, the CDR3 is TGTGCCAGCAGTCCGACAGGAGATACACCCCTCCACTTT.